What follows are 3 T cell receptor beta chains derived from one specimen sequenced in a study of patients and donors after allogeneic stem cell transplantation. TCRdb called the RT-PCR reads again in MiXCR, with one record for every CDR3 protein. The sample has approximately 33,000 distinct CDR3 sequences; under 7.5% are singletons. Input material: blood, either unsorted or a sorted T cell fraction (not recorded which). Source of these receptors: a human donor who was either an allogeneic HSCT recipient or a stem cell or donor lymphocyte infusion donor (not recorded which). It is not recorded whose cells these are; they may come from a transplant donor.

The chain is built from TRBV7-6 and TRBJ2-5, with TRBD2 identical over 10 bases. The CDR3 extends over 16 amino acids. The germline V gene encodes CDR1 SGHVS and CDR2 FNYEAQ. V dropped 0 bases and J dropped 1; count of bases not matched to a gene: 2. CDR3 region: CASSLAGLAAQETQYF. The CDR3 nucleotides read TGTGCCAGCAGCTTAGCCGGACTAGCGGCCCAAGAGACCCAGTACTTC. The full variable domain, completed using reference TRBV7-6 and TRBJ2-5, is GAGVSQSPRYKVTKRGQDVALRCDPISGHVSLYWYRQALGQGPEFLTYFNYEAQQDKSGLPNDRFSAERPEGSISTLTIQRTEQRDSAMYRCASSLAGLAAQETQYFGPGTRLLVL.

This clonotype was seen at least ten times. The chain is built from TRBV6-1 and TRBJ1-3; D is uncertain. Deletions cut 0 bases from V and 2 bases from J, with 8 bases between. CDR1 is MNHNS, CDR2 SASEGT, per germline. The CDR3 sequence is 15 residues long. Here the CDR3 reads CASSEAGMTGNTIYF. For the CDR3, the DNA is TGTGCCAGCAGTGAAGCGGGAATGACTGGAAACACCATATATTTT.

This clonotype was recorded many times. The CDR3 nucleotides are TGTGCCAGCAGTTTCTCCGATACTGAAGCTTTCTTT. The encoded protein is CASSFSDTEAFF. The chain recombines TRBV28 with TRBJ1-1; D remains ambiguous. Germline-derived CDR1 and CDR2 are MDHEN and SYDVKM. The CDR3 length is 12 residues. Between the trimmed V and J ends, which lost 3 bases and 5 bases, there was a span of 7 bases.